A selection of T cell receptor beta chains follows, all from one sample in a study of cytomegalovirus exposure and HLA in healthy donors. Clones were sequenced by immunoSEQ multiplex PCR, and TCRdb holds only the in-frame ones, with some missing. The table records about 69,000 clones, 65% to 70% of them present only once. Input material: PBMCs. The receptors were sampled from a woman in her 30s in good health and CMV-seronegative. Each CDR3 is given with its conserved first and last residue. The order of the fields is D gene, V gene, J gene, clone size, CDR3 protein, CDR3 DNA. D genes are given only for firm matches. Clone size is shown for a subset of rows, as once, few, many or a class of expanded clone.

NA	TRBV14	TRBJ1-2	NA	CASSQRGTSIQGYTF	TGTGCCAGCAGCCAAAGGGGTACGAGCATCCAAGGCTACACCTTC
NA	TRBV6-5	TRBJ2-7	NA	CASSIQEGLSYEQYF	TGTGCCAGCAGCATACAGGAGGGACTCTCCTACGAGCAGTACTTC
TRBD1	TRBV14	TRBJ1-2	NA	CASSPWDRGPRDYGYTF	TGTGCCAGCAGCCCGTGGGACAGGGGGCCGCGCGACTATGGCTACACCTTC
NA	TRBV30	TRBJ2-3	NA	CAWSQLERSTDTQYF	TGTGCCTGGAGTCAGCTGGAGCGCAGCACAGATACGCAGTATTTT
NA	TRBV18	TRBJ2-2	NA	CASSPGPNTGELFF	TGTGCCAGCTCACCAGGGCCAAACACCGGGGAGCTGTTTTTT
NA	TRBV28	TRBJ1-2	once	CASSLDSRYGYTF	TGTGCCAGCAGTTTAGACAGCCGCTATGGCTACACCTTC
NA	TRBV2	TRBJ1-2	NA	CASSDSGPDYGYTF	TGTGCCAGCAGTGACTCAGGTCCTGACTATGGCTACACCTTC
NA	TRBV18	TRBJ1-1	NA	CASSPWGEGTEAFF	TGTGCCAGCTCACCATGGGGTGAGGGAACTGAAGCTTTCTTT
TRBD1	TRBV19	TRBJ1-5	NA	CASSRGTGDSNQPQHF	TGTGCCAGTAGTAGGGGGACAGGGGATAGCAATCAGCCCCAGCATTTT
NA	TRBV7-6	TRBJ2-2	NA	CASSQGSGTGELFF	TGTGCCAGCAGCCAGGGGTCGGGCACCGGGGAGCTGTTTTTT
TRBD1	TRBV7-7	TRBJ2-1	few	CASSWGQGDHNEQFF	TGTGCTAGCAGCTGGGGACAGGGAGACCACAATGAGCAGTTCTTC
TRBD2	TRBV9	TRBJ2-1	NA	CASSVPSGGENTNNEQFF	TGTGCCAGCAGCGTCCCTAGCGGGGGGGAAAACACCAACAATGAGCAGTTCTTC
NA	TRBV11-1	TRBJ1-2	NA	CASSPTTHGYTF	TGTGCCAGCAGCCCGACAACCCATGGCTACACCTTC
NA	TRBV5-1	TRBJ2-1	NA	CASNLKTGSNEQFF	TGCGCCAGCAACCTAAAAACAGGGTCGAATGAGCAGTTCTTC
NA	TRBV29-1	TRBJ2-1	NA	CSVRQGLPYNEQFF	TGCAGCGTTCGGCAGGGTCTCCCCTACAATGAGCAGTTCTTC
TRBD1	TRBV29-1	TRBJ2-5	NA	CSVNGWTGSPQETQYF	TGCAGCGTCAACGGCTGGACAGGGTCGCCTCAAGAGACCCAGTACTTC
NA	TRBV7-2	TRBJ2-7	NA	CASSPISYEQYF	TGTGCCAGCAGCCCCATTTCCTACGAGCAGTACTTC
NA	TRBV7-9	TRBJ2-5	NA	CASRTGGLETQYF	TGTGCCAGCAGGACCGGGGGTCTGGAGACCCAGTACTTC
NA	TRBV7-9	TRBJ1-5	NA	CASSAGSDNQPQHF	TGTGCCAGCAGCGCGGGCAGTGATAATCAGCCCCAGCATTTT
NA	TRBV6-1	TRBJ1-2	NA	CASSAGYGYTF	TGTGCCAGCAGCGCAGGCTATGGCTACACCTTC
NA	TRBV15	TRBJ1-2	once	CATSRDLGGGYTF	TGTGCCACCAGCAGAGATCTGGGGGGTGGCTACACCTTC
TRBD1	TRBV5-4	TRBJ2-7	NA	CASSPRRQGDYEQYF	TGTGCCAGCAGCCCGAGAAGACAGGGGGACTACGAGCAGTACTTC
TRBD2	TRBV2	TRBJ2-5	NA	CATRYGLAGDQETQYF	TGTGCCACCAGATACGGACTAGCGGGGGACCAAGAGACCCAGTACTTC
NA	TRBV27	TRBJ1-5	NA	CASSSSGADQPQHF	TGTGCCAGCAGCTCCTCAGGGGCCGATCAGCCCCAGCATTTT
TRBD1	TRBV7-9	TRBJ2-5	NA	CASSYQGQAQETQYF	TGTGCCAGCAGCTACCAGGGACAGGCACAGGAGACCCAGTACTTC
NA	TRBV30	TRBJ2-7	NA	CAWDHKFFTYEQYF	TGTGCCTGGGATCACAAGTTCTTTACCTACGAGCAGTACTTC
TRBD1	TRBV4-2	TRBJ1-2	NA	CASSFGQGARDDYGYTF	TGTGCCAGCAGCTTCGGACAGGGGGCGCGGGATGACTATGGCTACACCTTC
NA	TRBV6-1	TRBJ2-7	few	CATLFRGAIYEQYF	TGTGCCACCCTTTTCCGGGGAGCTATCTACGAGCAGTACTTC
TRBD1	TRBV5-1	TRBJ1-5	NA	CASSPGTAYSNQPQHF	TGCGCCAGCAGCCCAGGGACAGCCTATAGCAATCAGCCCCAGCATTTT
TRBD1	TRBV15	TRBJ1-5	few	CATSSSGTARGNQPQHF	TGTGCCACCAGCAGTAGTGGGACAGCGAGGGGCAATCAGCCCCAGCATTTT
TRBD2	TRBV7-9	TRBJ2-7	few	CASSSTSERTYEQYF	TGTGCCAGCAGCTCGACTAGCGAGAGAACCTACGAGCAGTACTTC
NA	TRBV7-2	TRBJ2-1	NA	CASSLAGGEQFF	TGTGCCAGCAGCTTAGCGGGGGGTGAGCAGTTCTTC
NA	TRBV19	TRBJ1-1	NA	CASTRGEVTEAFF	TGTGCCAGTACGCGGGGGGAAGTCACTGAAGCTTTCTTT
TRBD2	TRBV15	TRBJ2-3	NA	CATYSGGAGDTQYF	TGTGCCACTTATAGCGGGGGGGCCGGGGATACGCAGTATTTT
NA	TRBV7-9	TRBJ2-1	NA	CASSYYRVDEQFF	TGTGCCAGCAGCTATTACAGGGTCGATGAGCAGTTCTTC
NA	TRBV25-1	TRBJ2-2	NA	CASSEYSSPGELFF	TGTGCCAGCAGTGAATATAGCTCACCCGGGGAGCTGTTTTTT
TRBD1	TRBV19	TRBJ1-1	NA	CASSTQRQGREAFF	TGTGCCAGTAGTACGCAACGACAGGGCCGTGAAGCTTTCTTT
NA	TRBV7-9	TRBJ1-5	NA	CASSLAGHVGPQHF	TGTGCCAGCAGCTTAGCGGGCCACGTGGGGCCCCAGCATTTT
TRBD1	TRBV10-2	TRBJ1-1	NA	CASSSLRDRENTEAFF	TGCGCCAGCAGTTCCCTCCGGGACAGAGAGAACACTGAAGCTTTCTTT
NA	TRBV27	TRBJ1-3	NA	CASSRGTSNTIYF	TGTGCCAGCAGTCGAGGGACTTCGAACACCATATATTTT
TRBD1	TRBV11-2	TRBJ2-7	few	CASSPRDRGPYEQYF	TGTGCCAGCAGCCCCCGGGACAGGGGGCCCTACGAGCAGTACTTC
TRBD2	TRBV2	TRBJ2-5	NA	CASSEGLAGETQYF	TGTGCCAGCAGTGAAGGACTAGCAGGGGAGACCCAGTACTTC
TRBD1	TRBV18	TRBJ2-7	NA	CASSRPRQGIEQYF	TGTGCCAGCTCACGCCCCAGACAGGGGATAGAGCAGTACTTC
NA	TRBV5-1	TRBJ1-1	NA	CASSEDRVDTEAFF	TGCGCCAGCAGCGAAGACAGAGTGGACACTGAAGCTTTCTTT
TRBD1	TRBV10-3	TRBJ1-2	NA	CAISEGTGGDYGYTF	TGTGCCATCAGTGAGGGGACAGGGGGCGACTATGGCTACACCTTC
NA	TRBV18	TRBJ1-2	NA	CASSPGGDGYTF	TGTGCCAGCTCACCAGGAGGGGATGGCTACACCTTC
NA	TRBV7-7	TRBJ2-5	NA	CASSLRELQETQYF	TGTGCTAGCAGCTTACGCGAGCTCCAAGAGACCCAGTACTTC
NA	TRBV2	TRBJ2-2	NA	CASRMDSNTGELFF	TGTGCCAGCAGGATGGACAGCAACACCGGGGAGCTGTTTTTT
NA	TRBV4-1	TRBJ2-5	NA	CASSRGETQYF	TGCGCCAGCTCCCGGGGGGAGACCCAGTACTTC
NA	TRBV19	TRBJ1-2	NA	CASREGVNYGYTF	TGTGCCTCCAGGGAGGGGGTTAACTATGGCTACACCTTC
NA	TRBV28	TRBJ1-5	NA	CASSLKGEPQHF	TGTGCCAGCAGTTTAAAAGGGGAGCCCCAGCATTTT
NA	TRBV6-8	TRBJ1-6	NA	CASSGGENSPLHF	TGTGCCAGCAGCGGAGGTGAAAATTCACCCCTCCACTTT
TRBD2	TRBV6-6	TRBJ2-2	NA	CASSYPGGGATGELFF	TGTGCCAGCAGTTACCCCGGCGGGGGGGCTACCGGGGAGCTGTTTTTT
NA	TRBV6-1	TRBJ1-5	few	CASSERRDSNQPQHF	TGTGCCAGCAGTGAACGCAGGGATAGCAATCAGCCCCAGCATTTT
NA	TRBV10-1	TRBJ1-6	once	CASSELVVPQGLTSPLHF	TGCGCCAGCAGCGAGTTGGTCGTTCCCCAGGGGCTTACTTCACCCCTCCACTTT
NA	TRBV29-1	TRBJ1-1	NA	CSVLQRSMNTEAFF	TGCAGCGTCCTTCAACGGTCGATGAACACTGAAGCTTTCTTT
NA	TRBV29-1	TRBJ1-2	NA	CSGACGGFYGYTF	TGCAGCGGAGCATGTGGAGGATTCTATGGCTACACCTTC
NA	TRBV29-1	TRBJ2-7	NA	CSTQEATYEQYF	TGCAGCACACAAGAAGCGACCTACGAGCAGTACTTC